The subject of this entry is one T cell receptor (beta chain). Its cognate antigen is unknown. CDR3 size: 14 residues. Trimming removed 3 bases from V and 5 bases from J, with 11 bases in between. The germline V gene encodes CDR1 SEHNR and CDR2 FQNEAQ (reference sequence). This sample was included in a study of Tregs in tolerant kidney transplant recipients. TCRdb's copy holds only in-frame clones and misses some; the assay was immunoSEQ multiplex PCR. Here the sample spans nearly 95,000 clones, approximately 94% being singletons. Unstimulated Tregs (CD4+CD25+CD127-) and CD4+CD25- non-Tregs were sorted from PBMCs. Study-wide findings and caveats: Donor-specific Treg expansion exceeded global Treg expansion in tolerant patients, suggesting antigen drive.

The source was CD4+ T cells from blood, collected before the transplant. The clonotype comes from a human donor who received a combined kidney and bone marrow transplant. J is TRBJ2-1 and V is TRBV7-9, with D perhaps TRBD2 (6 bases). CDR3 loop: CASSFLRGNNEQFF. CDR3 in DNA: TGTGCCAGCAGCTTCCTTCGCGGGAACAATGAGCAGTTCTTC. The full variable domain, completed using reference TRBV7-9 and TRBJ2-1, is DTGVSQNPRHKITKRGQNVTFRCDPISEHNRLYWYRQTLGQGPEFLTYFQNEAQLEKSRLLSDRFSAERPKGSFSTLEIQRTEQGDSAMYLCASSFLRGNNEQFFGPGTRLTVL.